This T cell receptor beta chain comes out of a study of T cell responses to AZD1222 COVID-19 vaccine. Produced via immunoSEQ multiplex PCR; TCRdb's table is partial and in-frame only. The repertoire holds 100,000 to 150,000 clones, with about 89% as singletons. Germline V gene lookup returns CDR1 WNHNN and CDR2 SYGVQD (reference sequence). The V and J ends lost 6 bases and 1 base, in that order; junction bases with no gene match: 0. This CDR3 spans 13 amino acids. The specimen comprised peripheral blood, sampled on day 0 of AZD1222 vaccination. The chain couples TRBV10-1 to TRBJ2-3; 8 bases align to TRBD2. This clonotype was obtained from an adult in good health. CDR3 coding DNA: TGCGCCAGCAGGCGGGAGGGCACAGATACGCAGTATTTT. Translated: CASRREGTDTQYF.